This note documents a single TCR beta chain sequence. This record belongs to a study of blood T cell repertoires in COVID-19. Study details: Nucleic acid was either cDNA or gDNA, and it came from T cells, B-cell-depleted T cells, or PBMCs.

This table comes from immunoSEQ multiplex PCR, and its TCRdb copy is limited to in-frame clones, with some not included. The sample lists roughly 38,000 clones; roughly 88% were seen once. The germline gives CDR1 MNHEY, CDR2 SVGAGI. Trimming removed 6 bases at V and 6 bases at J, with 11 bases between. CDR3 length equals 12 residues. Sequencing was carried out using peripheral blood. The sequence came from a man in his sixties or seventies with acute or convalescent COVID-19. The chain is built from TRBV6-5 and TRBJ1-2; D is perhaps TRBD1 (6 bases). The CDR3 sequence is CASRRTEHGYTF. CDR3 coding DNA: TGTGCCAGCAGAAGGACAGAACATGGCTACACCTTC.